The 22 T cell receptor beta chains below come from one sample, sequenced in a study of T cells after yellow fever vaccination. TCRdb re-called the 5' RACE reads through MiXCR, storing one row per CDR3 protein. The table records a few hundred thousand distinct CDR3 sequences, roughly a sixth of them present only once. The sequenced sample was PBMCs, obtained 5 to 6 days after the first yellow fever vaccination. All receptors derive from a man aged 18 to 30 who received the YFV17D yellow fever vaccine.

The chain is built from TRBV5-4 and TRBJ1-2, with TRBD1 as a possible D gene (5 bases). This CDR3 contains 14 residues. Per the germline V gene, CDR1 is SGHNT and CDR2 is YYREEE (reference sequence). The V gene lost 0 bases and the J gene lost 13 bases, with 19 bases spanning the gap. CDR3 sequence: CASSLEGSGPLRTF. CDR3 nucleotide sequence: TGTGCCAGCAGCTTGGAGGGTTCGGGGCCACTGCGCACCTTC.

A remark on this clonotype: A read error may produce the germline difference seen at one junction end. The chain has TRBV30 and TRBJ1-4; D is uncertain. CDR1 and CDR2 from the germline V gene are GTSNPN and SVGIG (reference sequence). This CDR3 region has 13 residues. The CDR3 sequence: CVWSLRFGEKLFF. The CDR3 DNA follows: TGTGTCTGGAGTCTCAGGTTCGGGGAAAAACTGTTTTTT.

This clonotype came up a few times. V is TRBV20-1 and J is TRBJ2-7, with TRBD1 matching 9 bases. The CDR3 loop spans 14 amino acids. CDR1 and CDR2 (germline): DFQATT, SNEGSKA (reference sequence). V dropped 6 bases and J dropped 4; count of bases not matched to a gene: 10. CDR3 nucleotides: TGCAGTGCCCTTCGACAGGGGGGTAGATACGAGCAGTACTTC. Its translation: CSALRQGGRYEQYF.

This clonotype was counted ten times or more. CDR3 sequence (DNA): TGTGCCAGCAGTTTTGAGGGACAGGGTCACACTGAAGCTTTCTTT. It yields the protein CASSFEGQGHTEAFF. The chain links TRBV27 to TRBJ1-1; 9 positions agree with TRBD1. J was trimmed by 3 bases and V by 3 bases; bases with no gene match: 5. This CDR3 comprises 15 residues. Germline CDR1 and CDR2: MNHEY and SMNVEV (reference sequence).

Here the CDR3 reads CASSFGTYTGELFF. The CDR3 coding sequence is TGTGCCAGCAGCTTTGGAACCTACACCGGGGAGCTGTTTTTT. The chain is built from TRBV5-6 and TRBJ2-2, with D unclear. Germline V gene lookup returns CDR1 SGHDT and CDR2 YYEEEE. This CDR3 region has 14 residues. V lost 2 bases and J 3 bases, leaving 8 bases between the germline ends.

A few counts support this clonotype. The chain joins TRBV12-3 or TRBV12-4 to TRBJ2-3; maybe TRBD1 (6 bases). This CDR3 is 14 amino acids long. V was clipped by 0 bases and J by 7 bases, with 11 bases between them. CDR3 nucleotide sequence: TGTGCCAGCAGTTTAGCCTACAGGGCGAATACGCAGTATTTT. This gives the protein CASSLAYRANTQYF.

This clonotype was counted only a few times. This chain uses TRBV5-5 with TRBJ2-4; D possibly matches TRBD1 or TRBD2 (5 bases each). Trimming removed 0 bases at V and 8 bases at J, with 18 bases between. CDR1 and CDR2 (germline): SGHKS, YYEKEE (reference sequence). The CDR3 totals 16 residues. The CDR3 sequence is CASSLGSPGPRDIQYF. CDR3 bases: TGTGCCAGCAGCTTGGGGAGCCCGGGACCCAGAGACATTCAGTACTTC.

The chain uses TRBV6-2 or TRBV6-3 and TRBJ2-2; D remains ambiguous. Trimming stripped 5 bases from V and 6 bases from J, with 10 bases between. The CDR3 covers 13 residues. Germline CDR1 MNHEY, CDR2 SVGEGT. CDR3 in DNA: TGTGCCAGCAGTCCGACTCCGGCCGGGGAGCTGTTTTTT. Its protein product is CASSPTPAGELFF.

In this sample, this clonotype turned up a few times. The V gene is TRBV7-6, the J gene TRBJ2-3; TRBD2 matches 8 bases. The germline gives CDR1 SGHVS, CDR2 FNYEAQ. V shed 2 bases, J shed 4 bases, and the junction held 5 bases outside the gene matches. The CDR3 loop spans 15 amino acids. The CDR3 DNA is TGTGCCAGCAGCTTACGGGGGGGGGTCCCAGATACGCAGTATTTT. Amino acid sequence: CASSLRGGVPDTQYF.

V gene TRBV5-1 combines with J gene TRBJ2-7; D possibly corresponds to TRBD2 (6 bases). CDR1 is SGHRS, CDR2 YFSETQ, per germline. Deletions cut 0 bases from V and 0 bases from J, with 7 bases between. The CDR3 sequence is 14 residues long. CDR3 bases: TGCGCCAGCAGCTTGGGGACTACCTCCTACGAGCAGTACTTC. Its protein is CASSLGTTSYEQYF.

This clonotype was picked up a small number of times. This CDR3 is CASSPGPVGNEQFF. In DNA, the CDR3 is TGCGCCAGCAGCCCAGGACCAGTGGGGAATGAGCAGTTCTTC. The rearrangement joins TRBV4-1 to TRBJ2-1; no reliable D call. This CDR3 has 14 residues. V was trimmed by 4 bases and J by 7 bases, leaving 14 bases between them. Germline-derived CDR1 and CDR2 are MGHRA and YSYEKL.

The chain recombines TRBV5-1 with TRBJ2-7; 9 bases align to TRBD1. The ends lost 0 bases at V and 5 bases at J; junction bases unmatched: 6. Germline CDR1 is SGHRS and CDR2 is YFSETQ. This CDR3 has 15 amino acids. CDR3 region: CASSLDGTGWDEQYV. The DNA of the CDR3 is TGCGCCAGCAGCTTGGATGGGACAGGGTGGGACGAGCAGTACGTC.

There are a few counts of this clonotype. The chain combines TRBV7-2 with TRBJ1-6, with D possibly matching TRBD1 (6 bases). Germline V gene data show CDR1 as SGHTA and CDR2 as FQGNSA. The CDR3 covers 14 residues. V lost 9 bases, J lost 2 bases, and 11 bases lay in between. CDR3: CASARGTYNSPLHF. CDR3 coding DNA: TGTGCCAGTGCCAGGGGAACCTATAATTCACCCCTCCACTTT.

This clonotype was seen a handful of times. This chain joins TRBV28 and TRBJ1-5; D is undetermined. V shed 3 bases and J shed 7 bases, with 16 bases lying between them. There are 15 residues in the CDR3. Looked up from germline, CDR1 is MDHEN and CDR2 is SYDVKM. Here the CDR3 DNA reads TGTGCCAGCAGTTTGCCCCCGCAGGCCAGGCAGCCCCAGCATTTT. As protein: CASSLPPQARQPQHF.

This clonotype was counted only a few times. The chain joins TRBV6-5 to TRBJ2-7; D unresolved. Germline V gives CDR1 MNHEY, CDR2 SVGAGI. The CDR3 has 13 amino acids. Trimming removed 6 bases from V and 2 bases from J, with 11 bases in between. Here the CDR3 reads CASRDRVTYEQYV. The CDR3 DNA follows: TGTGCCAGCAGGGATCGAGTTACCTACGAGCAGTACGTC.

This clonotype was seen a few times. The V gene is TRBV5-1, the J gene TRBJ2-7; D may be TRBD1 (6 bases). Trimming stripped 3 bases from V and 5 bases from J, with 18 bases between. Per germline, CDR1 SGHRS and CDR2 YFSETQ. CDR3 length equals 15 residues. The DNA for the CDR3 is TGCGCCAGCAGCTCATCGGCCAGGGGAAACGACGAGCAGTACTTC. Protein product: CASSSSARGNDEQYF.

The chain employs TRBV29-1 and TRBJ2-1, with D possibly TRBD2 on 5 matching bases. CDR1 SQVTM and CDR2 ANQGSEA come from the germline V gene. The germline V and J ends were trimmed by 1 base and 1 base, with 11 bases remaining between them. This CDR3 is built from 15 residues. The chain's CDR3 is CSVEGTPFSYNEQFF. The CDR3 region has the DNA TGCAGCGTTGAAGGGACTCCTTTTTCCTACAATGAGCAGTTCTTC.

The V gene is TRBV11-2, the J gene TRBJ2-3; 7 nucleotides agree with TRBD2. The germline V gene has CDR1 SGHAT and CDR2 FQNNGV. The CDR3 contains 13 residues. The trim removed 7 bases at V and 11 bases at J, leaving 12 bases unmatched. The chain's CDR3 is CASNSNWGGMQYF. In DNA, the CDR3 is TGTGCCAGCAACTCTAACTGGGGGGGTATGCAGTATTTT.

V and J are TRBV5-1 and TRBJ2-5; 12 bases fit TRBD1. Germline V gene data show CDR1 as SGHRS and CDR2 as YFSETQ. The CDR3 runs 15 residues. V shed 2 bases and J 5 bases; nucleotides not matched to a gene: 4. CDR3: CASSFMGQGAETQYF. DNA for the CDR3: TGCGCCAGCAGCTTTATGGGACAGGGGGCTGAGACCCAGTACTTC.

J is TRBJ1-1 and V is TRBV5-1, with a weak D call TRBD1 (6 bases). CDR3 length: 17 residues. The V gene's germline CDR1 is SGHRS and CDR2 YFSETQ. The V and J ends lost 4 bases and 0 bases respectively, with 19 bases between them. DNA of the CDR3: TGCGCCAGCAGCCGCTCTCGGGCAGGGGACATGAACACTGAAGCTTTCTTT. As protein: CASSRSRAGDMNTEAFF. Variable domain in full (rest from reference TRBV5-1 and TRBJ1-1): KAGVTQTPRYLIKTRGQQVTLSCSPISGHRSVSWYQQTPGQGLQFLFEYFSETQRNKGNFPGRFSGRQFSNSRSEMNVSTLELGDSALYLCASSRSRAGDMNTEAFFGQGTRLTVV.

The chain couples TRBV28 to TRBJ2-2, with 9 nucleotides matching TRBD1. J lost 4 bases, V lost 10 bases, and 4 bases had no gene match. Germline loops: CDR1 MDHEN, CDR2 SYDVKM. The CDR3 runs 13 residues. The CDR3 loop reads CATRDRVTGELFF. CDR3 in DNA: TGTGCCACCCGGGACAGGGTCACCGGGGAGCTGTTTTTT.

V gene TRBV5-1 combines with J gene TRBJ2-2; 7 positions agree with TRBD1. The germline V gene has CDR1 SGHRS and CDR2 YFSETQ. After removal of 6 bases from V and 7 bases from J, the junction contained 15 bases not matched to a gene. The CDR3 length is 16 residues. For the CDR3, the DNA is TGCGCCAGCAAATTACAGGGGCCGATGTTAGTCGGGGAGCTGTTTTTT. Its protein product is CASKLQGPMLVGELFF.